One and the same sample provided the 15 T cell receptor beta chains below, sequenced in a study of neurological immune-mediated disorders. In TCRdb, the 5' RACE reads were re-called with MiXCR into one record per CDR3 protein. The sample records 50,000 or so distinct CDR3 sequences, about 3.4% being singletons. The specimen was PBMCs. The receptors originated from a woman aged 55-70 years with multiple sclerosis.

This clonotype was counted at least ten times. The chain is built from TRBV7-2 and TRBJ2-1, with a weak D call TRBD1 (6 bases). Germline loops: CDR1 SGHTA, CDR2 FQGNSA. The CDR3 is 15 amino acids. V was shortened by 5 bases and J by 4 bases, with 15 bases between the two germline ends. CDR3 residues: CASSPRQAAYNEQFF. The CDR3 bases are TGTGCCAGCAGCCCCCGACAGGCAGCTTACAATGAGCAGTTCTTC.

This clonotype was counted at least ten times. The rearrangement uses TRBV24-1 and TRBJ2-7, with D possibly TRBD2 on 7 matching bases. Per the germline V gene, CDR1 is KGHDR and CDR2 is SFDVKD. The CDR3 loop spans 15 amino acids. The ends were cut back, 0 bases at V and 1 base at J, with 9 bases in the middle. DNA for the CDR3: TGTGCCACCAGTGATTTGAAGGGGGGGTCCTACGAGCAGTACTTC. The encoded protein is CATSDLKGGSYEQYF.

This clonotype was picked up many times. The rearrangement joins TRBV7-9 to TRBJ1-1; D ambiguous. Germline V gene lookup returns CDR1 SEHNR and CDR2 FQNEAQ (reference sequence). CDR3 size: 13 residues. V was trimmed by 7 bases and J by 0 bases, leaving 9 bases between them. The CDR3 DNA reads TGTGCCAGCAAACCGGGGATGAACACTGAAGCTTTCTTT. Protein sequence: CASKPGMNTEAFF.

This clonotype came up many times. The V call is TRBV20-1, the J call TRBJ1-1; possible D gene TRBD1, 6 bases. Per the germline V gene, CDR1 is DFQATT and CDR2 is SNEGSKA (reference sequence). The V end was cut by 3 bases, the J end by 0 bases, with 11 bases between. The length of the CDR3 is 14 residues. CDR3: CSASGGNMNTEAFF. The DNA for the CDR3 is TGCAGTGCTAGTGGGGGCAACATGAACACTGAAGCTTTCTTT.

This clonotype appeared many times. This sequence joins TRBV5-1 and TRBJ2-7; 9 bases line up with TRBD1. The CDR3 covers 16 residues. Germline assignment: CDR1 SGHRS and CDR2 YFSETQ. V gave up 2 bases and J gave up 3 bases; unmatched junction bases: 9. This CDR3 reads CASSLRKQGANYEQYF. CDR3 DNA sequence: TGCGCCAGCAGCTTACGGAAACAGGGGGCAAACTACGAGCAGTACTTC.

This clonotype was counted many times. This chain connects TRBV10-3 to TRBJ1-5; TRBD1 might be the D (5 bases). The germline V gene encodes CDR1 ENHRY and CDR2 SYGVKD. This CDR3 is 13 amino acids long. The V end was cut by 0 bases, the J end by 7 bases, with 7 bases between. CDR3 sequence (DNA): TGTGCCATCAGTGAGTCCGGGGGGCAGCCCCAGCATTTT. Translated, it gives CAISESGGQPQHF.

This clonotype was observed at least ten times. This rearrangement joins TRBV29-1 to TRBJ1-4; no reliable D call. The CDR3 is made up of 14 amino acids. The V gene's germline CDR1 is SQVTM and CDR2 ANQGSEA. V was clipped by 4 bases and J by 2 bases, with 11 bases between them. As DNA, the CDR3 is TGCAGCGTTGGCTTTGGGAATACTAATGAAAAACTGTTTTTT. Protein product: CSVGFGNTNEKLFF. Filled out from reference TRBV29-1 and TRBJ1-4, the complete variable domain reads SAVISQKPSRDICQRGTSLTIQCQVDSQVTMMFWYRQQPGQSLTLIATANQGSEATYESGFVIDKFPISRPNLTFSTLTVSNMSPEDSSIYLCSVGFGNTNEKLFFGSGTQLSVL.

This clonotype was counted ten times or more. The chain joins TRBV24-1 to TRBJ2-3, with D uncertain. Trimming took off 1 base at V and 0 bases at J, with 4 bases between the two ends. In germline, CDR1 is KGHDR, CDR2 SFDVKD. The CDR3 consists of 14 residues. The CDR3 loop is CATSDFPSTDTQYF. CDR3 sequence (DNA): TGTGCCACCAGTGATTTCCCTAGCACAGATACGCAGTATTTT.

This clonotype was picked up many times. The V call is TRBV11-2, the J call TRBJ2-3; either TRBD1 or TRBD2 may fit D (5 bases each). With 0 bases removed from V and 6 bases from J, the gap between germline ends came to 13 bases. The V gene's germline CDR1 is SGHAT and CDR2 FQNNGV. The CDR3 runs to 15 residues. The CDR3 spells CASSLDLWGRDTQYF. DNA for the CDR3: TGTGCCAGCAGCTTAGATCTCTGGGGACGCGATACGCAGTATTTT.

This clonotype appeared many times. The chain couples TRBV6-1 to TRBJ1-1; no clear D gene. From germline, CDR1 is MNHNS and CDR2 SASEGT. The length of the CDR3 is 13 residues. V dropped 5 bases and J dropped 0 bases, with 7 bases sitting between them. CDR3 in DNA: TGTGCCAGCAGTTACGATATGAACACTGAAGCTTTCTTT. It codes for CASSYDMNTEAFF.

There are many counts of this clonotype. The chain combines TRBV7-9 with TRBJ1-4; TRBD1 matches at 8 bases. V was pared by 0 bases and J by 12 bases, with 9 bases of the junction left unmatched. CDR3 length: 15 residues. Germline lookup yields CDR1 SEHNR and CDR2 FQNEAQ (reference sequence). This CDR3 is CASSLAWDRTYELFF. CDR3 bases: TGTGCCAGCAGCTTAGCCTGGGACAGGACGTACGAACTGTTTTTT.

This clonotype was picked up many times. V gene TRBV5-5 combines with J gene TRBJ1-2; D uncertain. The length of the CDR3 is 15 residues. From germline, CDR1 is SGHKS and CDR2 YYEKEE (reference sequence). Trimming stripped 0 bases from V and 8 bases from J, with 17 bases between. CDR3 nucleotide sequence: TGTGCCAGCAGCTTGGCCGAGCCCCCTCCGGACGGCTACACCTTC. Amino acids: CASSLAEPPPDGYTF.

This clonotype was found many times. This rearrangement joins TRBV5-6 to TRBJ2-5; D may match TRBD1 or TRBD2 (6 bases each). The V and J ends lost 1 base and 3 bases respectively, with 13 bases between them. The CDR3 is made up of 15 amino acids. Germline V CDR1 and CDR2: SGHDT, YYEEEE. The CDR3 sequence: CASSLRGARKETQYF. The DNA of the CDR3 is TGTGCCAGCAGCTTGAGGGGGGCCCGTAAAGAGACCCAGTACTTC.

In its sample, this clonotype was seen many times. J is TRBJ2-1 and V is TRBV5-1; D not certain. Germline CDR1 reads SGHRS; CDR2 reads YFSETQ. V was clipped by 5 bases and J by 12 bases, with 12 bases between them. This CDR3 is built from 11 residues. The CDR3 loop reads CASSWGVGQFF. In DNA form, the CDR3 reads TGCGCCAGCAGTTGGGGTGTTGGGCAGTTCTTC.

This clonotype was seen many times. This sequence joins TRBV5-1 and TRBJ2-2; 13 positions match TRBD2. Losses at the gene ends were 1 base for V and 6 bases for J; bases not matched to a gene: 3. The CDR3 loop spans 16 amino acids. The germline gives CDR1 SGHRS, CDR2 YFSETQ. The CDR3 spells CASSLSGLAGAGELFF. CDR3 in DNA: TGCGCCAGCAGCTTGAGCGGACTAGCGGGGGCCGGGGAGCTGTTTTTT.